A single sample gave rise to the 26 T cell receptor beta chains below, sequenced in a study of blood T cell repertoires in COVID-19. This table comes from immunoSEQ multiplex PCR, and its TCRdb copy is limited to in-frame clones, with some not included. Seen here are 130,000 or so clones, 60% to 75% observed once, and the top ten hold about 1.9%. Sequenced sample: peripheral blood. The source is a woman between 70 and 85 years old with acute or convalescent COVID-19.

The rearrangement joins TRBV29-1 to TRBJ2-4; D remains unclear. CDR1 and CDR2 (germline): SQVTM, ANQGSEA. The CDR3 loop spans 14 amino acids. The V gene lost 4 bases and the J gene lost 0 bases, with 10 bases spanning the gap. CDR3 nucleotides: TGCAGCGTTGCCCTCGCGTCAGCCAAAAACATTCAGTACTTC. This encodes CSVALASAKNIQYF.

In DNA form, the CDR3 reads TGTGCCAGCAGTTTAACAGGTCGGGAAAAACTGTTTTTT. It yields the protein CASSLTGREKLFF. The chain uses TRBV12-3 or TRBV12-4 and TRBJ1-4; D perhaps matches TRBD1 (5 bases). This CDR3 region has 13 residues. The ends were cut back, 2 bases at V and 8 bases at J, with 9 bases in the middle.

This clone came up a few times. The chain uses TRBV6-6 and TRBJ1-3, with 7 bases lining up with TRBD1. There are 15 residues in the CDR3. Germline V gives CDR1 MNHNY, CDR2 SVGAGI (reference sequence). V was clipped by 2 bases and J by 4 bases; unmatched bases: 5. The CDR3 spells CASSYPTGTGNTIYF. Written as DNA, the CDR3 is TGTGCCAGCAGTTACCCGACAGGGACAGGAAACACCATATATTTT.

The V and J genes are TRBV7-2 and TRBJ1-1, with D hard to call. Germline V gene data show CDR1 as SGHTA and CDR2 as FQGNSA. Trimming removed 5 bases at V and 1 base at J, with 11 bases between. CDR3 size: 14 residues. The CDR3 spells CASSPTRGNTEAFF. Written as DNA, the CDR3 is TGTGCCAGCAGCCCGACCCGGGGGAACACTGAAGCTTTCTTT.

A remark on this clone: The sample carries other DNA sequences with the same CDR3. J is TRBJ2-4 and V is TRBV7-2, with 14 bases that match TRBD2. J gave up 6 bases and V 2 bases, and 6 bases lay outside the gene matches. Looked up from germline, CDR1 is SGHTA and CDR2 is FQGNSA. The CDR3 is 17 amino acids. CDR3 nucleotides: TGTGCCAGCAGCTTAAGACTAGCGGGGGGGCCCGGAAACATTCAGTACTTC. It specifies CASSLRLAGGPGNIQYF.

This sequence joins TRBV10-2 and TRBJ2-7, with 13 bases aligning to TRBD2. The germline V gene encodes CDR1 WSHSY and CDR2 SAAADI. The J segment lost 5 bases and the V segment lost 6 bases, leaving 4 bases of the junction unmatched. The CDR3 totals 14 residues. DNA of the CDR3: TGCGCCAGCAGCCCGGGACTAGCGGGAAACGAGCAGTACTTC. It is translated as CASSPGLAGNEQYF.

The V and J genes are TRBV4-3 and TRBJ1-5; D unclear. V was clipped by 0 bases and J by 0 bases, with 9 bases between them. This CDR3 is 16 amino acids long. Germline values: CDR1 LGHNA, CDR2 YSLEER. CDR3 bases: TGCGCCAGCAGCCAAGAGGCCGCATATAGCAATCAGCCCCAGCATTTT. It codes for CASSQEAAYSNQPQHF.

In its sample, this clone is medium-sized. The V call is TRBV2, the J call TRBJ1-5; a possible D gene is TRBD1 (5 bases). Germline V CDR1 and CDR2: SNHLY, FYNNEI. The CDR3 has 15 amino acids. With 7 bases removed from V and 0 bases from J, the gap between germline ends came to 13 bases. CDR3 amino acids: CASTYGHNSNQPQHF. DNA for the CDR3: TGTGCCAGCACATACGGACATAATAGCAATCAGCCCCAGCATTTT.

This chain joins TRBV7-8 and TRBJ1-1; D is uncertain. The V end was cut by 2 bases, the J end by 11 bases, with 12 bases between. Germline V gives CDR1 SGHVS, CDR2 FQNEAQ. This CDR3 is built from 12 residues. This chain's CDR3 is CASSLSLERAFF. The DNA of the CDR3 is TGTGCCAGCAGCTTATCCCTCGAGCGGGCTTTCTTT.

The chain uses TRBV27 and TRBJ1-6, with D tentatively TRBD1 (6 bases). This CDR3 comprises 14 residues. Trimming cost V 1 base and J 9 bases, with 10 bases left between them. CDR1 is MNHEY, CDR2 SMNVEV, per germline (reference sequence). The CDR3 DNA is TGTGCCAGCAGTTTATACAGGGAGGGTTCACCCCTCCACTTT. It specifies CASSLYREGSPLHF.

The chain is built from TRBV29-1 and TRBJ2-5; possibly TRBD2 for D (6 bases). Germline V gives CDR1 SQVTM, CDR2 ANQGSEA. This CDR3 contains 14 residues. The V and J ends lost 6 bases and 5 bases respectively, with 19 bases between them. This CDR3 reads CSVGGGQVGETQYF. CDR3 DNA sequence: TGCAGCGTGGGAGGAGGCCAGGTGGGGGAGACCCAGTACTTC.

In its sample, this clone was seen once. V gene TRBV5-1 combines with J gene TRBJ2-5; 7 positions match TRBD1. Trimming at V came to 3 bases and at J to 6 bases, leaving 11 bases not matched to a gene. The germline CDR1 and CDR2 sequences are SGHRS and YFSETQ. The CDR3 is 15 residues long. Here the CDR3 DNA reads TGCGCCAGCAGCTCGGGACGGACAGGTTGGCAGACCCAGTACTTC. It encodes CASSSGRTGWQTQYF.

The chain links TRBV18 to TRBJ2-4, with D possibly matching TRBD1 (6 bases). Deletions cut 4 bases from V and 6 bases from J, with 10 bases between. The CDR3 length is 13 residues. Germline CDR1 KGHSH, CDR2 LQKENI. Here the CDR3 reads CASSLDRINIQYF. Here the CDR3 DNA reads TGTGCCAGCTCACTCGACAGGATAAACATTCAGTACTTC.

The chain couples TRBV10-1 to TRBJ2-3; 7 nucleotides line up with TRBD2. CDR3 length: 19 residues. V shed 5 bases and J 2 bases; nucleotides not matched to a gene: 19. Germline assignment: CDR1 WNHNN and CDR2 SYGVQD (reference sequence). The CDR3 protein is CASSSGLFGGDALTDTQYF. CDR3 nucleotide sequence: TGCGCCAGCAGTTCGGGACTATTCGGCGGGGACGCTCTCACAGATACGCAGTATTTT.

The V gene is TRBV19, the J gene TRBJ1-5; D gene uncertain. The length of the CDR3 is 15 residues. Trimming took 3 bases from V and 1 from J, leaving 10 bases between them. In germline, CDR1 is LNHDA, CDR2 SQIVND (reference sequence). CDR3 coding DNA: TGTGCCAGTAGTATGGTAGGGAGGAGCAATCAGCCCCAGCATTTT. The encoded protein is CASSMVGRSNQPQHF.

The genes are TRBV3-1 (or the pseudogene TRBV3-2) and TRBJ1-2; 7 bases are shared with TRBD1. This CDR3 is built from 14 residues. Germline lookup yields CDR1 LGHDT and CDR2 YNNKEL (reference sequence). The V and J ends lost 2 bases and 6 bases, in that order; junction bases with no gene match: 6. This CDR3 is CASSQRRTGNGYTF. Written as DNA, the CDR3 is TGTGCCAGCAGCCAACGCCGGACAGGTAATGGCTACACCTTC.

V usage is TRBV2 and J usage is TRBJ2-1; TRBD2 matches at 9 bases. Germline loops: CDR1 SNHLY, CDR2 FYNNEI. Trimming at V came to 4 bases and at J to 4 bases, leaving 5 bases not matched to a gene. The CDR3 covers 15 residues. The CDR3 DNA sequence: TGTGCCAGCAGTGGAACTAGCGGGTTGTACAATGAGCAGTTCTTC. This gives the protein CASSGTSGLYNEQFF.

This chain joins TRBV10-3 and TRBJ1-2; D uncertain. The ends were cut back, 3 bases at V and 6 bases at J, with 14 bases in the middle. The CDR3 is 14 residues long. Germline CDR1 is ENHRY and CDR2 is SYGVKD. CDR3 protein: CAISEARGRNGYTF. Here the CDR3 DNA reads TGTGCCATCAGTGAAGCGCGGGGTCGGAATGGCTACACCTTC.

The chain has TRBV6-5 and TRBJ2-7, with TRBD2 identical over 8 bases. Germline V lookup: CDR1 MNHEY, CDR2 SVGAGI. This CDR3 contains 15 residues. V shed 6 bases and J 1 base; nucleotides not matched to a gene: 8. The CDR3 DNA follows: TGTGCCAGCAGGGCGGGAGGCTTTCCTTCCTACGAGCAGTACTTC. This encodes CASRAGGFPSYEQYF.

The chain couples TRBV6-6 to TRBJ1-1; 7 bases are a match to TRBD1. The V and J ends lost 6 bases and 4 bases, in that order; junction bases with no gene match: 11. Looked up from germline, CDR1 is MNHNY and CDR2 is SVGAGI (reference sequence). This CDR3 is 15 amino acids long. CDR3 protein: CASRQTGLRPTEAFF. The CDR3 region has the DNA TGTGCCAGCAGGCAGACAGGGCTCCGACCCACTGAAGCTTTCTTT.

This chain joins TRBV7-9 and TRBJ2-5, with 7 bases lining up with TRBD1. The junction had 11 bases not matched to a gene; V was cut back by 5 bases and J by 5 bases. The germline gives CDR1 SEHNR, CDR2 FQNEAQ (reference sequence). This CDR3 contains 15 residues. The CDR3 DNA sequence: TGTGCCAGCAGCCTTGAGGCAGGGGGATGGGAGACCCAGTACTTC. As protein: CASSLEAGGWETQYF.

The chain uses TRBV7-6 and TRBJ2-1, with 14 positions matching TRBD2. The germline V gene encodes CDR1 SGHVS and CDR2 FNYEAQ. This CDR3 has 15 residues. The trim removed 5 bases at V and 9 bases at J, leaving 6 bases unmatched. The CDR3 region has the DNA TGTGCCAGCAGCAGACTAGCGGGAGGGCGGGGTGAGCAGTTCTTC. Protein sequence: CASSRLAGGRGEQFF.

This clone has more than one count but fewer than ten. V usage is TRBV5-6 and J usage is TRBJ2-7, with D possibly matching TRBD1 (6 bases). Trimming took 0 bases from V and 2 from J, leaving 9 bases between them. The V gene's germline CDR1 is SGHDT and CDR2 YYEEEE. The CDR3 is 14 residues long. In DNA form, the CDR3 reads TGTGCCAGCAGCTTGGTGTCAGGGGCCTACGAGCAGTACTTC. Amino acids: CASSLVSGAYEQYF.

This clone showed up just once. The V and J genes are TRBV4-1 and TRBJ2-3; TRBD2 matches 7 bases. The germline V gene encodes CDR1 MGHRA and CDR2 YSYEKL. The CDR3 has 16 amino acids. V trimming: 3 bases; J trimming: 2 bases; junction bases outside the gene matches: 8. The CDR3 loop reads CASSHYLAVFTDTQYF. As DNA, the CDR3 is TGCGCCAGCAGCCACTATCTAGCGGTCTTCACAGATACGCAGTATTTT.

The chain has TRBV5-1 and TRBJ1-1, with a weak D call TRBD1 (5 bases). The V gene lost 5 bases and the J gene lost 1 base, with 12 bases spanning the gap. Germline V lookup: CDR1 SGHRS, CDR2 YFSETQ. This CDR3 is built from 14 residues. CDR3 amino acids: CASSSAGGNTEAFF. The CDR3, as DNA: TGCGCCAGCAGTTCGGCGGGGGGGAACACTGAAGCTTTCTTT.

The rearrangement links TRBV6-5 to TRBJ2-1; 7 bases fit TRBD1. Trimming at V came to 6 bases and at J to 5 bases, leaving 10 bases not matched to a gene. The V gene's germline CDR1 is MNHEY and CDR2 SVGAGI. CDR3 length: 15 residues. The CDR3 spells CASSPILTGDNEQFF. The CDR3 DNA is TGTGCCAGCAGCCCGATTTTAACAGGGGACAATGAGCAGTTCTTC.